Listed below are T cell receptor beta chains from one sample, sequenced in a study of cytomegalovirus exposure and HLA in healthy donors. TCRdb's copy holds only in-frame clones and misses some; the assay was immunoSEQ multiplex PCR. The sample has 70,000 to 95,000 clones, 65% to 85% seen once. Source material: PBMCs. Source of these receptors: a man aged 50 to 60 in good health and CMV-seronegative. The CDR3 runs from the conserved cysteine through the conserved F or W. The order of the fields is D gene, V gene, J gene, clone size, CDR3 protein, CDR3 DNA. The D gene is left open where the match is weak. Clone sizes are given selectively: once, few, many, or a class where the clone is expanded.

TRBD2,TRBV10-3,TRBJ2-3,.,CASGGHTDTQYF,TGTGCGAGCGGGGGGCATACAGATACGCAGTATTTT
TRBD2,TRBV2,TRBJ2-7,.,CASKPGLAGGYEQYF,TGTGCCAGCAAACCCGGACTAGCGGGAGGCTACGAGCAGTACTTC
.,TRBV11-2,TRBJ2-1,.,CASSRSNEQFF,TGTGCCAGCAGCCGCAGCAATGAGCAGTTCTTC
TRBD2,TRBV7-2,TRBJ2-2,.,CASSSPGLTNTGELFF,TGTGCCAGCAGCTCACCGGGACTAACAAACACCGGGGAGCTGTTTTTT
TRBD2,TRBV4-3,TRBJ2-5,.,CASSPGLARRETQYF,TGCGCCAGCAGCCCTGGACTAGCGCGGCGAGAGACCCAGTACTTC
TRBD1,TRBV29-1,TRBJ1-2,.,CSVARQGIGYTF,TGCAGCGTCGCCAGACAGGGTATCGGCTACACCTTC
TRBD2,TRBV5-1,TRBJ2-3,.,CASSLALTSGDTDTQYF,TGCGCCAGCAGCTTGGCCTTGACTAGCGGGGACACAGATACGCAGTATTTT
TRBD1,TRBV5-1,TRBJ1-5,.,CASRLDRENQPQHF,TGCGCCAGCCGACTGGACAGGGAAAATCAGCCCCAGCATTTT
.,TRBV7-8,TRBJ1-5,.,CASSLMVTDQPQHF,TGTGCCAGCAGCCTTATGGTTACGGATCAGCCCCAGCATTTT
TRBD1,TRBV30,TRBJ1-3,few,CAWKGGPSAATIYF,TGTGCCTGGAAAGGGGGCCCTAGCGCTGCCACCATATATTTT
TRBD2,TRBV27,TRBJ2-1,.,CASRTSSGLAGLNEQFF,TGTGCCAGCAGAACCTCCTCGGGACTAGCGGGTTTAAATGAGCAGTTCTTC
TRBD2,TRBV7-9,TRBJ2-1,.,CASSSGTTYNEQFF,TGTGCCAGCAGCTCCGGGACTACTTACAATGAGCAGTTCTTC
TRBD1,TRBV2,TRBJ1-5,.,CASSSRGAGTVNQPQHF,TGTGCCAGCAGTTCGAGAGGGGCCGGGACAGTAAATCAGCCCCAGCATTTT
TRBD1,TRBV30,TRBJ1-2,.,CAWMGQSVYGYTF,TGTGCCTGGATGGGACAGTCCGTCTATGGCTACACCTTC
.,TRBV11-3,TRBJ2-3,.,CASSLGRTSTDTQYF,TGTGCCAGCAGCTTAGGCCGGACTAGCACAGATACGCAGTATTTT
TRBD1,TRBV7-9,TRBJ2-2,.,CASSLEGQENTGELFF,TGTGCCAGCAGCTTAGAGGGACAGGAGAACACCGGGGAGCTGTTTTTT
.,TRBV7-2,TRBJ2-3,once,CASSSRGPPSTDTQYF,TGTGCCAGCAGCTCGCGGGGGCCCCCGAGCACAGATACGCAGTATTTT
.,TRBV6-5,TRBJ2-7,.,CASRWGKGGYEQYF,TGTGCCAGCAGGTGGGGGAAAGGGGGCTACGAGCAGTACTTC
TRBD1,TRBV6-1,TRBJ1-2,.,CASSERWGRGDGYTF,TGTGCCAGCAGTGAGAGGTGGGGCAGGGGGGATGGCTACACCTTC
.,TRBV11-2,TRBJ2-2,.,CASSLGLFNTGELFF,TGTGCCAGCAGCTTAGGACTTTTTAACACCGGGGAGCTGTTTTTT
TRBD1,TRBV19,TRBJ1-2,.,CASSTEQGDYGYTF,TGTGCCAGTAGTACTGAACAGGGGGACTATGGCTACACCTTC
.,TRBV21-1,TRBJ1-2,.,CASSKEPHYSYTF,TGTGCCAGCAGCAAAGAACCACACTACAGCTACACCTTC
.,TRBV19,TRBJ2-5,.,CASSNPRQETQYF,TGTGCCAGTAGTAACCCTAGGCAAGAGACCCAGTACTTC
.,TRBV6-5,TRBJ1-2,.,CASSPTGTVYGYTF,TGTGCCAGCAGCCCAACAGGGACCGTCTATGGCTACACCTTC
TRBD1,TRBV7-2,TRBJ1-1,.,CASSLNRGNEAFF,TGTGCCAGCAGCTTGAACAGGGGTAATGAAGCTTTCTTT
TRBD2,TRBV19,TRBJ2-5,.,CASNSGSPGGETQYF,TGTGCCAGTAATAGCGGGAGCCCGGGAGGGGAGACCCAGTACTTC
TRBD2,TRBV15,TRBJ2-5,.,CATSRVPGGRQETQYF,TGTGCCACCAGCAGAGTCCCGGGGGGGCGTCAAGAGACCCAGTACTTC
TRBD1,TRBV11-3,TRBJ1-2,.,CASSDRDHYGYTF,TGTGCCAGCAGTGACAGGGACCACTATGGCTACACCTTC
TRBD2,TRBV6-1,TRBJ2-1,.,CASSGRTSWDNEQFF,TGTGCCAGCAGTGGGCGGACTAGTTGGGACAATGAGCAGTTCTTC
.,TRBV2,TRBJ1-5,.,CASTLGMSWDGNQPQHF,TGTGCCAGCACACTCGGGATGTCGTGGGATGGCAATCAGCCCCAGCATTTT